This T cell receptor beta chain was identified in a study of cytomegalovirus exposure and HLA in healthy donors. Points from the study as a whole: TCR sequences were mostly rare, though some public TCRs occurred in many donors. A list of 150 to 200 TCR beta chains associated with cytomegalovirus was given.

The CDR3 length is 14 residues. CDR1 is MNHEY, CDR2 SMNVEV, per germline (reference sequence). Trimming took 3 bases from V and 0 from J, leaving 8 bases between them. On this clone itself: Its antigen is unknown.

Data came from immunoSEQ multiplex PCR; TCRdb stores just in-frame clones and leaves some out. The sample contains more than 75,000 clones, approximately 93% of which appear only once. The chain employs TRBV27 and TRBJ1-1; D not resolved. This receptor was obtained from a young man in good health and CMV-seronegative. Material: PBMCs. The CDR3 region has the DNA TGTGCCAGCAGTTTTGACACTTTGAACACTGAAGCTTTCTTT. Encoded protein: CASSFDTLNTEAFF.